This paragraph reports one T cell receptor beta chain. The record originates from a study of blood T cell repertoires in COVID-19. Whole-study context: Both acute and convalescent COVID-19 samples were obtained from the United States, Italy and Spain. Sample material is recorded as cDNA or gDNA derived from T cells, B-cell-depleted T cells, or PBMCs.

V dropped 4 bases and J dropped 4 bases, with 11 bases sitting between them. The germline V gene has CDR1 GTSNPN and CDR2 SVGIG (reference sequence). This CDR3 comprises 13 residues. In the original processing: Researchers report that nucleated cell counts were estimated from reference gene primer amplification. Libraries were prepared by immunoSEQ multiplex PCR; TCRdb keeps only in-frame clonotypes and omits some of them. V, J and clone size are taken as reported in that table, and D and trimming were inferred from the DNA itself. The sample holds 150,000 to 200,000 clones, around nine tenths seen once.

The V call is TRBV30, the J call TRBJ1-5; the D gene is possibly TRBD1 (6 bases). The specimen sequenced was peripheral blood. The receptor was derived from a human donor in a cohort sampled during active COVID-19. The CDR3 reads CAWTRGGNQPQHF. CDR3 coding DNA: TGTGCCTGGACTAGAGGGGGAAATCAGCCCCAGCATTTT.